These 16 T cell receptor beta chains originate from one sample sequenced in a study of blood T cell repertoires in COVID-19. Only in-frame clones appear in the TCRdb table, and some are missing; sequencing was by immunoSEQ multiplex PCR. The sample records approximately 130,000 clones, 75% to 90% being singletons. The sequenced sample consisted of peripheral blood. These receptors all come from a human donor in a cohort sampled during active COVID-19.

This chain joins TRBV5-4 and TRBJ1-5, with unresolved D. The germline V gene has CDR1 SGHNT and CDR2 YYREEE (reference sequence). Trimming pared 4 bases from V and 0 bases from J, leaving 14 bases between. The CDR3 covers 16 residues. CDR3 in DNA: TGTGCCAGCAGCCCCACCCCGGGTCGTAGCAATCAGCCCCAGCATTTT. It specifies CASSPTPGRSNQPQHF.

V usage is TRBV11-2 and J usage is TRBJ2-3; TRBD2 might be the D (7 bases). Germline V lookup: CDR1 SGHAT, CDR2 FQNNGV. V shed 0 bases and J shed 0 bases, with 10 bases lying between them. CDR3 length: 16 amino acids. The CDR3 DNA reads as TGTGCCAGCAGCTTAGAGGGGGGGGCCAGCACAGATACGCAGTATTTT. Translating it yields CASSLEGGASTDTQYF.

The chain has TRBV7-9 and TRBJ2-5; possible D gene TRBD2, 7 bases. Germline lookup yields CDR1 SEHNR and CDR2 FQNEAQ (reference sequence). V lost 6 bases to trimming and J lost 5 bases, with 22 bases between them. The CDR3 is 16 residues long. CDR3 DNA: TGTGCCAGCAGGAAGGGGGGGGGTCCCTCCCGGGAGACCCAGTACTTC. Protein sequence: CASRKGGGPSRETQYF.

The chain uses TRBV25-1 and TRBJ1-1; 9 bases are shared with TRBD1. The CDR3 runs 14 residues. From germline, CDR1 is MGHDK and CDR2 SYGVNS. J gave up 7 bases and V 4 bases, and 7 bases lay outside the gene matches. The CDR3 sequence is CASSVGDRVDEAFF. The CDR3 nucleotides read TGTGCCAGCAGTGTTGGGGACAGGGTCGATGAAGCTTTCTTT.

V usage is TRBV7-8 and J usage is TRBJ2-7, with a weak D call TRBD1 (5 bases). Per the germline V gene, CDR1 is SGHVS and CDR2 is FQNEAQ. The V gene lost 1 base and the J gene lost 1 base, with 14 bases spanning the gap. The CDR3 has 16 amino acids. CDR3 amino acids: CASSLGGRTRSYEQYF. DNA for the CDR3: TGTGCCAGCAGCTTAGGAGGAAGGACACGATCCTACGAGCAGTACTTC. Full variable domain (remainder filled in from reference TRBV7-8 and TRBJ2-7): GAGVSQSPRYKVAKRGQDVALRCDPISGHVSLFWYQQALGQGPEFLTYFQNEAQLDKSGLPSDRFFAERPEGSVSTLKIQRTQQEDSAVYLCASSLGGRTRSYEQYFGPGTRLTVT.

The chain couples TRBV6-5 to TRBJ2-6, with 8 nucleotides matching TRBD2. Germline CDR1 MNHEY, CDR2 SVGAGI. The V gene end was trimmed by 6 bases and the J gene end by 2 bases; junction bases not matched to a gene: 0. This CDR3 has 14 amino acids. As DNA, the CDR3 is TGTGCCAGCAGGCGGGGGGCTGGGGCCAACGTCCTGACTTTC. It codes for CASRRGAGANVLTF.

This clone was picked up a small number of times. This chain connects TRBV24-1 to TRBJ1-5; 7 bases line up with TRBD1. The CDR3 runs to 15 residues. V lost 3 bases to trimming and J lost 9 bases; unmatched junction nucleotides: 10. Germline lookup yields CDR1 KGHDR and CDR2 SFDVKD. This CDR3 reads CATSDPRQGLGPQHF. The CDR3 nucleotides read TGTGCCACCAGTGATCCCCGACAGGGCCTGGGGCCCCAGCATTTT.

V gene TRBV19 combines with J gene TRBJ2-5; D is perhaps TRBD2 (6 bases). With 8 bases removed from V and 5 bases from J, the gap between germline ends came to 21 bases. Germline assignment: CDR1 LNHDA and CDR2 SQIVND (reference sequence). This CDR3 spans 15 amino acids. The CDR3 sequence is CASGKTGLPRETQYF. The CDR3 DNA is TGTGCCAGTGGAAAAACGGGACTCCCGAGGGAGACCCAGTACTTC. The full variable domain, its missing parts supplied by reference TRBV19 and TRBJ2-5, is DGGITQSPKYLFRKEGQNVTLSCEQNLNHDAMYWYRQDPGQGLRLIYYSQIVNDFQKGDIAEGYSVSREKKESFPLTVTSAQKNPTAFYLCASGKTGLPRETQYFGPGTRLLVL.

The chain combines TRBV19 with TRBJ2-1; D not resolved. Germline CDR1 LNHDA, CDR2 SQIVND (reference sequence). The CDR3 is 14 residues long. V gave up 9 bases and J gave up 0 bases, with 12 bases separating them. CDR3 in amino acids: CASRLRSSYNEQFF. In DNA form, the CDR3 reads TGTGCCAGCCGTTTGAGGAGCTCCTACAATGAGCAGTTCTTC.

This clone was observed many times. The CDR3 sequence: CASWTDRGLEQYF. CDR3 sequence (DNA): TGTGCCAGCTGGACGGACAGGGGGCTCGAGCAGTACTTC. The chain uses TRBV2 and TRBJ2-7, with TRBD1 identical over 11 bases. V was pared by 8 bases and J by 6 bases, with 6 bases of the junction left unmatched. The CDR3 runs 13 residues. Germline values: CDR1 SNHLY, CDR2 FYNNEI. The whole variable domain, filled in from reference TRBV2 and TRBJ2-7, reads EPEVTQTPSHQVTQMGQEVILRCVPISNHLYFYWYRQILGQKVEFLVSFYNNEISEKSEIFDDQFSVERPDGSNFTLKIRSTKLEDSAMYFCASWTDRGLEQYFGPGTRLTVT.

This clone came up once. The V and J genes are TRBV4-3 and TRBJ2-5; D is perhaps TRBD1 (6 bases). CDR1 and CDR2 from the germline V gene are LGHNA and YSLEER. This CDR3 contains 14 residues. V was pared by 1 base and J by 5 bases, with 11 bases between. The CDR3 reads CASSQGAQGETQYF. For the CDR3, the DNA is TGCGCCAGCAGCCAAGGCGCCCAGGGGGAGACCCAGTACTTC.

This clone showed up just a few times. The chain combines TRBV7-9 with TRBJ1-2; a weak D match, TRBD1 (5 bases). Germline V gene data show CDR1 as SEHNR and CDR2 as FQNEAQ (reference sequence). The germline V and J ends were trimmed by 7 bases and 3 bases, with 15 bases remaining between them. This CDR3 is built from 14 residues. The CDR3 nucleotides are TGTGCCAGCATCCCAGGGAGGCGGGACTATGGCTACACCTTC. Its translation: CASIPGRRDYGYTF. The full variable domain, its missing parts supplied by reference TRBV7-9 and TRBJ1-2, is DTGVSQNPRHKITKRGQNVTFRCDPISEHNRLYWYRQTLGQGPEFLTYFQNEAQLEKSRLLSDRFSAERPKGSFSTLEIQRTEQGDSAMYLCASIPGRRDYGYTFGSGTRLTVV.

The chain has TRBV3-1 (or the pseudogene TRBV3-2) and TRBJ2-5, with 16 bases fitting TRBD2. The germline gives CDR1 LGHDT, CDR2 YNNKEL (reference sequence). The J segment lost 5 bases and the V segment lost 7 bases, leaving 10 bases of the junction unmatched. The CDR3 loop spans 17 amino acids. CDR3 region: CASKTPGLAGGRETQYF. CDR3 in DNA: TGTGCCAGCAAGACACCGGGACTAGCGGGAGGGCGGGAGACCCAGTACTTC.

The chain couples TRBV4-1 to TRBJ2-2; the D gene is possibly TRBD2 (6 bases). V gave up 5 bases and J gave up 7 bases, with 14 bases separating them. The germline CDR1 and CDR2 sequences are MGHRA and YSYEKL. This CDR3 has 14 residues. Written as DNA, the CDR3 is TGCGCCAGCAGCAGGAGGGAGGAAGACGGGGAGCTGTTTTTT. Translated: CASSRREEDGELFF.

The chain is built from TRBV2 and TRBJ2-3; 9 positions agree with TRBD1. This CDR3 has 17 amino acids. Germline CDR1 SNHLY, CDR2 FYNNEI. Trimming cost V 6 bases and J 1 base; bases outside gene matches: 11. The CDR3 protein is CASSDRWGDRGTDTQYF. CDR3 sequence (DNA): TGTGCCAGCAGCGACAGATGGGGGGACAGGGGCACAGATACGCAGTATTTT.

This chain connects TRBV7-2 to TRBJ2-3; 10 nucleotides line up with TRBD2. The V gene's germline CDR1 is SGHTA and CDR2 FQGNSA. V lost 4 bases and J lost 2; bases outside the gene matches: 9. The CDR3 runs to 17 residues. CDR3 DNA: TGTGCCAGCAGCTCCCATTCCGGGACTAGCGTCACAGATACGCAGTATTTT. As protein: CASSSHSGTSVTDTQYF.